The 2 T cell receptor beta chains in this list originate from one sample, sequenced in a study of T cells in Graves' hyperthyroidism and ophthalmopathy (dated by TCRdb to 2018 to 2020). The method behind the library was multiplex PCR. Sequencing took place on an Illumina HiSeq 2000. Amplification of TCR beta CDR3 regions was carried out from RNA transcripts. For the first round of RT-PCR on the TCR CDR3, the HTBI primer set was used together with the Qiagen OneStep RT-PCR kit. TCRdb applied fastp at Q25 and MiXCR to the public reads, then kept only in-frame beta chains. Every entry covers one CDR3 protein and lists the most common genes and DNA from its rows. The sample records approximately 400,000 distinct CDR3 sequences, around 25% of which are singletons. Around 79% of the sample goes to the ten largest clones. The sample consisted of blood. The receptors derive from a man aged 50 to 59 with Graves' hyperthyroidism.

As regards this clonotype: This clone may be a read error of a much larger clone one base away. The chain combines TRBV27 with TRBJ2-7; 7 bases fit TRBD1. The germline V gene encodes CDR1 MNHEY and CDR2 SMNVEV (reference sequence). The junction had 10 bases not matched to a gene; V was cut back by 8 bases and J by 6 bases. This CDR3 contains 13 residues. The CDR3 here is CASGTGTVIEQYF. The CDR3 DNA is TGTGCCAGCGGAACCGGGACAGTAATCGAGCAGTACTTC.

The chain joins TRBV7-9 to TRBJ2-1; 9 nucleotides align to TRBD2. CDR3 size: 16 residues. V was pared by 2 bases and J by 4 bases, with 6 bases of the junction left unmatched. From germline, CDR1 is SEHNR and CDR2 FQNEAQ (reference sequence). The CDR3 region has the DNA TGTGCCAGCAGCTTACGTCCTAGCGGGAAATACAATGAGCAGTTCTTC. Translated: CASSLRPSGKYNEQFF.